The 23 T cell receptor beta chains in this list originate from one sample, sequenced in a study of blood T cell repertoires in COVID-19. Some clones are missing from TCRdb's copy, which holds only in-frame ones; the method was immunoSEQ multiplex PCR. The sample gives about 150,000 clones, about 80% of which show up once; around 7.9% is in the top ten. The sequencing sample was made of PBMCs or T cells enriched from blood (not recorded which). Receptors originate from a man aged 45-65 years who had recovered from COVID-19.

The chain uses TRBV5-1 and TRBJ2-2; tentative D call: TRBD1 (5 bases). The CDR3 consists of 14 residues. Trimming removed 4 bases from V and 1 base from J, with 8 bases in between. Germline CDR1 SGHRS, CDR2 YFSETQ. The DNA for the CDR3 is TGCGCCAGCAGCACCACAGGGAACACCGGGGAGCTGTTTTTT. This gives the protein CASSTTGNTGELFF.

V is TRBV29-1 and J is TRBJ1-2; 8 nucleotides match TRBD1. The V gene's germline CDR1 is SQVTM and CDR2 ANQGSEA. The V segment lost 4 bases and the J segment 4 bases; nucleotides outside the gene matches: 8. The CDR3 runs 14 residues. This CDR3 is CSVGTGTLRYGYTF. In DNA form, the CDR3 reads TGCAGCGTTGGGACAGGGACACTTCGCTATGGCTACACCTTC.

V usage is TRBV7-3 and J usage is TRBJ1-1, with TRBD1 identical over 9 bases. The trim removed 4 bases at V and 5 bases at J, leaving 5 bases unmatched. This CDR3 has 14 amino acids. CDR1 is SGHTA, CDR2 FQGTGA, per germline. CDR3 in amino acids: CASSSGTGLTEAFF. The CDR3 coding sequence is TGTGCCAGCAGCTCGGGGACAGGGTTAACTGAAGCTTTCTTT.

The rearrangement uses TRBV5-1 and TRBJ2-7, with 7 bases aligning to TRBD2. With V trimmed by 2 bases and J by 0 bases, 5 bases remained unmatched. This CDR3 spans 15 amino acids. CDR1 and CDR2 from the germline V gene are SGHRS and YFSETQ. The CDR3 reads CASSFRTSGSYEQYF. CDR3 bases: TGCGCCAGCAGCTTTAGGACTAGTGGCTCCTACGAGCAGTACTTC.

The CDR3, as DNA: TGTGCCAGCAGCCAAAGGAGAGGGCAGAACTATGGCTACACCTTC. Amino acids: CASSQRRGQNYGYTF. V and J are TRBV3-1 (or the pseudogene TRBV3-2) and TRBJ1-2; D is uncertain. Germline CDR1 is LGHDT and CDR2 is YNNKEL (reference sequence). This CDR3 spans 15 amino acids. Trimming removed 2 bases from V and 2 bases from J, with 12 bases in between.

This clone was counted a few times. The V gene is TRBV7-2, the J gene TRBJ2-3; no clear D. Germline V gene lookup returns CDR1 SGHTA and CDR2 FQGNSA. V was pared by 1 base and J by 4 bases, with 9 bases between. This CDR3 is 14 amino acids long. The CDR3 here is CASSLDSLADTQYF. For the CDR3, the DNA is TGTGCCAGCAGCTTAGATTCACTCGCAGATACGCAGTATTTT.

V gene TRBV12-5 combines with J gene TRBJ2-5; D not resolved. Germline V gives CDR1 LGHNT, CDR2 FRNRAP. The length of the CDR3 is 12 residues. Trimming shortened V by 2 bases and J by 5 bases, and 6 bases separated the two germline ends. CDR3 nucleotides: TGTGCTAGTGGTTTGATCTTGGAGACCCAGTACTTC. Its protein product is CASGLILETQYF.

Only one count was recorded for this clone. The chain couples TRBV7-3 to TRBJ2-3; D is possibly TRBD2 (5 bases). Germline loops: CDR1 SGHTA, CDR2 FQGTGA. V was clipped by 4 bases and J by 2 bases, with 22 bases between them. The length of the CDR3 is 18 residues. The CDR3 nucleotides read TGTGCCAGCAGCTCCGGCCCTCTTAGCGCCGCGAACACAGATACGCAGTATTTT. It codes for CASSSGPLSAANTDTQYF.

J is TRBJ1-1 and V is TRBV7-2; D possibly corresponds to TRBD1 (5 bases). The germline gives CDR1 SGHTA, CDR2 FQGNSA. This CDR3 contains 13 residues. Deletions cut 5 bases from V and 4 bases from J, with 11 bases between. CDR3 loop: CASSPRVITEAFF. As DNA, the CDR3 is TGTGCCAGCAGCCCCAGGGTTATCACTGAAGCTTTCTTT.

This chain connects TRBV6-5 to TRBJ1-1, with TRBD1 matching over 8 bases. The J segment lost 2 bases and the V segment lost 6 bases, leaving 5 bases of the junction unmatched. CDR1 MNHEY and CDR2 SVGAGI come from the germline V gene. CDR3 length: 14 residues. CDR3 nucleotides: TGTGCCAGCAGACCTGACAGGGGTAACACTGAAGCTTTCTTT. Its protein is CASRPDRGNTEAFF.

In DNA form, the CDR3 reads TGTGCCAGCAGTTACTCTCGGGGGGCAGGCTATGGCTACACCTTC. Translating gives CASSYSRGAGYGYTF. The rearrangement links TRBV6-5 to TRBJ1-2; weak D call: TRBD1 (6 bases). The CDR3 contains 15 residues. Trimming took off 0 bases at V and 4 bases at J, with 12 bases between the two ends. CDR1 and CDR2 from the germline V gene are MNHEY and SVGAGI.

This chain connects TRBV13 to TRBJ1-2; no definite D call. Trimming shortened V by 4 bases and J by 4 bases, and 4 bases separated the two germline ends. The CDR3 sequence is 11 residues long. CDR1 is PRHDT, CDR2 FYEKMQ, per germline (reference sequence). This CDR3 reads CASSSSYGYTF. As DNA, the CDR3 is TGTGCCAGCAGCTCTTCCTATGGCTACACCTTC.

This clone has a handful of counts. CDR3 in amino acids: CASSEGGGGDEAFF. The DNA of the CDR3 is TGTGCCAGCAGTGAAGGCGGGGGAGGGGATGAAGCTTTCTTT. V usage is TRBV6-1 and J usage is TRBJ1-1; D is perhaps TRBD1 (5 bases). CDR3 length: 14 amino acids. Trimming left V 1 base short and J 7 bases short, with 13 bases between. CDR1 is MNHNS and CDR2 is SASEGT in the germline V gene.

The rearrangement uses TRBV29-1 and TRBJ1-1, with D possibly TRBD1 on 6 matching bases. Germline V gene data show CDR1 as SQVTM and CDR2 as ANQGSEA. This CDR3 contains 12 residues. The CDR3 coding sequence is TGCACTACTCGGACAGTAACCACTGAAGCTTTCTTT. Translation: CTTRTVTTEAFF.

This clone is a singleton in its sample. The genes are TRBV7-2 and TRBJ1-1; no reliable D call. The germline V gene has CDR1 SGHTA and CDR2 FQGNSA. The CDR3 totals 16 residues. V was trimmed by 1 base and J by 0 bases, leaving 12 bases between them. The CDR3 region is CASSLGSGKLNTEAFF. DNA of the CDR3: TGTGCCAGCAGCTTAGGGTCGGGTAAATTGAACACTGAAGCTTTCTTT.

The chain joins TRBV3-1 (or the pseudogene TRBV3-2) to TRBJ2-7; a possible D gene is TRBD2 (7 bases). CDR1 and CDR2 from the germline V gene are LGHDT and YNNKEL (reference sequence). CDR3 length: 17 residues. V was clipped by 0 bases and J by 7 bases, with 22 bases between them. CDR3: CASSQDRSIRGGGEQYF. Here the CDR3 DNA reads TGTGCCAGCAGCCAAGATAGGTCTATTAGGGGGGGAGGTGAGCAGTACTTC.

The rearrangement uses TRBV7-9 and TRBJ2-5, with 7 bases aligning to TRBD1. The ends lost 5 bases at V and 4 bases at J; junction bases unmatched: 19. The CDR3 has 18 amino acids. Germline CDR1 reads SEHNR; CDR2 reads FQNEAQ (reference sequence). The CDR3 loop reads CASSPRLRGRGFGETQYF. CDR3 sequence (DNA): TGTGCCAGCAGCCCACGTTTGAGGGGGCGAGGATTCGGAGAGACCCAGTACTTC. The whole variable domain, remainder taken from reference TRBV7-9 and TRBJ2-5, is DTGVSQNPRHKITKRGQNVTFRCDPISEHNRLYWYRQTLGQGPEFLTYFQNEAQLEKSRLLSDRFSAERPKGSFSTLEIQRTEQGDSAMYLCASSPRLRGRGFGETQYFGPGTRLLVL.

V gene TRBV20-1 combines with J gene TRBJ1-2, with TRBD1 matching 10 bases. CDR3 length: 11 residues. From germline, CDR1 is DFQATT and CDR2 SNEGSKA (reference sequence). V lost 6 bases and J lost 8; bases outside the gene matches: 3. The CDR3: CSAGQGEGYTF. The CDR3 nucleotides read TGCAGTGCCGGACAGGGGGAAGGCTACACCTTC.

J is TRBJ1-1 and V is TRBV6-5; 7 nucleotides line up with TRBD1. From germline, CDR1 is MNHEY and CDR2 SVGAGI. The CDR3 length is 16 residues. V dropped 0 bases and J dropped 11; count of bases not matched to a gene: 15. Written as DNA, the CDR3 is TGTGCCAGCAGTTACTCGACAGGGTCTTCCAGCGTTTTTGCTTTCTTT. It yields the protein CASSYSTGSSSVFAFF.

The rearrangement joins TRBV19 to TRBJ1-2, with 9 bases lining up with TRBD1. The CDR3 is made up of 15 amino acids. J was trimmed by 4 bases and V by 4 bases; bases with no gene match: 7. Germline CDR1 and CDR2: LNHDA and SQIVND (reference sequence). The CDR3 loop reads CASSTRDRVFYGYTF. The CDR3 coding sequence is TGTGCCAGTAGTACAAGGGACAGGGTGTTCTATGGCTACACCTTC. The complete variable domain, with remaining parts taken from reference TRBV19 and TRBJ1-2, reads DGGITQSPKYLFRKEGQNVTLSCEQNLNHDAMYWYRQDPGQGLRLIYYSQIVNDFQKGDIAEGYSVSREKKESFPLTVTSAQKNPTAFYLCASSTRDRVFYGYTFGSGTRLTVV.

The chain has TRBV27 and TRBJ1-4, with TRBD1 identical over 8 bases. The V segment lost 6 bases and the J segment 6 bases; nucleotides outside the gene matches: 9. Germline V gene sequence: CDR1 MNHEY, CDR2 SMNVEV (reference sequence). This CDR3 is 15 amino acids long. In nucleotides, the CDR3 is TGTGCCAGCAGCCCAACAGGGGGTTCGTATGAAAAACTGTTTTTT. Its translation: CASSPTGGSYEKLFF. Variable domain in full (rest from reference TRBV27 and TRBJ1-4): EAQVTQNPRYLITVTGKKLTVTCSQNMNHEYMSWYRQDPGLGLRQIYYSMNVEVTDKGDVPEGYKVSRKEKRNFPLILESPSPNQTSLYFCASSPTGGSYEKLFFGSGTQLSVL.

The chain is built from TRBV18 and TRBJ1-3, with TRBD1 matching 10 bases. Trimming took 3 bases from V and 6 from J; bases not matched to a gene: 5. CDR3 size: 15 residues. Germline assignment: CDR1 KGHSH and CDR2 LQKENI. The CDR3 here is CASSPTGTGANTIYF. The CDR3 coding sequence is TGTGCCAGCTCACCGACCGGGACAGGGGCAAACACCATATATTTT.

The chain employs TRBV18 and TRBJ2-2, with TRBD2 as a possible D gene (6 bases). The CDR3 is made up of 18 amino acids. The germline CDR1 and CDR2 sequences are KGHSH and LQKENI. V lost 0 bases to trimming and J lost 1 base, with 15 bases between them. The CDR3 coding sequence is TGTGCCAGCTCACCACCGAAGGTAGCGGAACGGAACACCGGGGAGCTGTTTTTT. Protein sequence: CASSPPKVAERNTGELFF.